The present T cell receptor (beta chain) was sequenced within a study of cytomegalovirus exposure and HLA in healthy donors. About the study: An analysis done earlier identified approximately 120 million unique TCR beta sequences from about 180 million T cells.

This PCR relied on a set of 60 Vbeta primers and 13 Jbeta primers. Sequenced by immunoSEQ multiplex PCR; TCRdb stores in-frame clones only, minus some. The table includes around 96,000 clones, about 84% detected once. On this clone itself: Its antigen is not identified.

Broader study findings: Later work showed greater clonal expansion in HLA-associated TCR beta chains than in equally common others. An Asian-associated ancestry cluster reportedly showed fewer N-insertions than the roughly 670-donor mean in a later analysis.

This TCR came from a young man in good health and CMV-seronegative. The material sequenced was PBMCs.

CDR3 protein: CASSYRQGNYEQYF. The CDR3 region has the DNA TGTGCCAGCAGTTACCGACAGGGTAACTACGAGCAGTACTTC. This rearrangement joins TRBV6-5 to TRBJ2-7; TRBD1 aligns across 7 bases. From germline, CDR1 is MNHEY and CDR2 SVGAGI. The ends lost 2 bases at V and 3 bases at J; junction bases unmatched: 4. The CDR3 contains 14 residues.